This T cell receptor beta chain was captured by sequencing in a study of CD4 T cell repertoires in COVID-19. Germline V gene sequence: CDR1 SNHLY, CDR2 FYNNEI. V lost 8 bases and J lost 4; bases outside the gene matches: 6. The CDR3 consists of 14 residues. Profiled with immunoSEQ multiplex PCR; TCRdb holds only in-frame clones, not every one. The data hold some 71,000 clones, with 83% observed a single time. The input for sequencing was CD4+ T cells from peripheral blood, taken after recovery from COVID-19. This receptor was obtained from a human donor who had COVID-19. This chain links TRBV2 with TRBJ2-4, with 9 bases matching TRBD1. Written as DNA, the CDR3 is TGTGCCAGCTTACAGGGGGCAGGAAAAAACATTCAGTACTTC. Amino acids: CASLQGAGKNIQYF.